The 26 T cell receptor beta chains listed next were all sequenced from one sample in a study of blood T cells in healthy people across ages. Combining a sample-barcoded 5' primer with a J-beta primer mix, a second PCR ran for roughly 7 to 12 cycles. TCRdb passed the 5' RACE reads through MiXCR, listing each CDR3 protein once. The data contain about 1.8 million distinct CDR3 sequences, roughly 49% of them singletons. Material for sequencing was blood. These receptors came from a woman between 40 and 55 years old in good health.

The chain's CDR3 is CASSQDRRAPYTDTQYF. CDR3 in DNA: TGCGCCAGCAGCCAAGATCGGCGGGCCCCCTACACAGATACGCAGTATTTT. This chain uses TRBV4-1 with TRBJ2-3; possibly TRBD2 for D (5 bases). This CDR3 contains 17 residues. V was trimmed by 0 bases and J by 2 bases, leaving 15 bases between them. CDR1 is MGHRA, CDR2 YSYEKL, per germline.

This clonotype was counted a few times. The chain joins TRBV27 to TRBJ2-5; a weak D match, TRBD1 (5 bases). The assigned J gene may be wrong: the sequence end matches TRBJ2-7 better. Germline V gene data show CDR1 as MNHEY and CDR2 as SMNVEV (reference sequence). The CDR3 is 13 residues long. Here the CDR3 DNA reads TGTGCCAGCAGTTCGGGCAGGGACTACGAGCAGTACTTC. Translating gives CASSSGRDYEQYF.

The CDR3 is CASSQVKGAPGVEQFF. The CDR3 DNA reads TGTGCCAGCAGCCAAGTAAAGGGGGCCCCCGGGGTTGAGCAGTTCTTC. V gene TRBV3-1 combines with J gene TRBJ2-1; 7 bases fit TRBD1. From germline, CDR1 is LGHDT and CDR2 YNNKEL (reference sequence). This CDR3 is 16 amino acids long. Trimming at V came to 1 base and at J to 9 bases, leaving 12 bases not matched to a gene.

CDR3 nucleotides: TGTGCCAGCAGCCAGAGCGACAGCTCCTACGAGCAGTACTTC. Translating gives CASSQSDSSYEQYF. The chain recombines TRBV3-1 with TRBJ2-7, with TRBD1 as a possible D gene (5 bases). There are 14 residues in the CDR3. V shed 3 bases and J shed 0 bases, with 9 bases lying between them. The germline V gene encodes CDR1 LGHDT and CDR2 YNNKEL (reference sequence).

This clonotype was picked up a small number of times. CDR3 sequence (DNA): TGTGCCAGCAGCCCACCGGGCCAGCGTCGTTCACCCCTCCACTTT. It encodes CASSPPGQRRSPLHF. J is TRBJ1-6 and V is TRBV3-1; D remains unclear. The CDR3 totals 15 residues. CDR1 and CDR2 (germline): LGHDT, YNNKEL (reference sequence). V shed 4 bases and J shed 9 bases, with 16 bases lying between them.

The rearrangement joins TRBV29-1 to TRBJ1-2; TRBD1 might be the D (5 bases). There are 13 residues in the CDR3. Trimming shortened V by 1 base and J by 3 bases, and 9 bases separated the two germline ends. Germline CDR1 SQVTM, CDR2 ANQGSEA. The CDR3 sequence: CSVEVWGYYGYTF. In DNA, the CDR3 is TGCAGCGTTGAAGTTTGGGGCTACTATGGCTACACCTTC.

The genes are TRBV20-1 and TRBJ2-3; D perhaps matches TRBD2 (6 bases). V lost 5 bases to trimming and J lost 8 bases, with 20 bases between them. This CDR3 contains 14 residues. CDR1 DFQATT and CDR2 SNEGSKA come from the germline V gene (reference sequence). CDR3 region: CSAGPGTEGGTQYF. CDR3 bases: TGCAGTGCTGGACCGGGCACCGAGGGAGGTACGCAGTATTTT.

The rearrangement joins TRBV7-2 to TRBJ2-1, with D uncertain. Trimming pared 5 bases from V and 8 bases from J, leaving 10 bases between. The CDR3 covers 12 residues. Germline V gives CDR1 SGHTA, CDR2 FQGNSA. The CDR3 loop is CASSPRMHEQFF. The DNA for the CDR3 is TGTGCCAGCAGCCCTCGGATGCATGAGCAGTTCTTC.

DNA of the CDR3: TGTGCCAGCTCGCCCGGACAGGGTCCCGACGAGCAGTACTTC. This translates into CASSPGQGPDEQYF. The V and J genes are TRBV18 and TRBJ2-7, with 8 nucleotides matching TRBD1. Trimming took 6 bases from V and 5 from J; bases not matched to a gene: 9. From germline, CDR1 is KGHSH and CDR2 LQKENI. CDR3 length: 14 amino acids.

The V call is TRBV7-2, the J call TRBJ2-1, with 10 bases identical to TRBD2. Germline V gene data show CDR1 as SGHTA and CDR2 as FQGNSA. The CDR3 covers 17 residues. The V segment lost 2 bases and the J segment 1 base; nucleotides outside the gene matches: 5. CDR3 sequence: CASSLMLAGASYNEQFF. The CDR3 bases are TGTGCCAGCAGCTTAATGCTAGCGGGGGCTTCCTACAATGAGCAGTTCTTC.

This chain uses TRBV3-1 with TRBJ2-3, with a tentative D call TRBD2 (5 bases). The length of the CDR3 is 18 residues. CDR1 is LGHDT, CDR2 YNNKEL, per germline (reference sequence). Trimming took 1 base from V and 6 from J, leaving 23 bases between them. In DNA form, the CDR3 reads TGTGCCAGCAGCCAAGTGCGACGGGGTGGTCGGCCCCACGATACGCAGTATTTT. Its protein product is CASSQVRRGGRPHDTQYF.

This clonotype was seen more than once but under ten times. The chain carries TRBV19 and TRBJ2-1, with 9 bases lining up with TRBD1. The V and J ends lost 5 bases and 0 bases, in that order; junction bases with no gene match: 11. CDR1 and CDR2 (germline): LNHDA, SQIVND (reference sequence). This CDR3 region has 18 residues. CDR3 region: CASSPQGAVLSSYNEQFF. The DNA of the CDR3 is TGTGCCAGTAGTCCACAGGGGGCCGTTTTGAGCTCCTACAATGAGCAGTTCTTC. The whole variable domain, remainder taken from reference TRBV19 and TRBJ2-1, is DGGITQSPKYLFRKEGQNVTLSCEQNLNHDAMYWYRQDPGQGLRLIYYSQIVNDFQKGDIAEGYSVSREKKESFPLTVTSAQKNPTAFYLCASSPQGAVLSSYNEQFFGPGTRLTVL.

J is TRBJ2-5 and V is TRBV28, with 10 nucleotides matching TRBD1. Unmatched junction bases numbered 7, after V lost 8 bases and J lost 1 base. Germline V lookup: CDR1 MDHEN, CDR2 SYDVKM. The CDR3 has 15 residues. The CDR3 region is CASFKGQGRQETQYF. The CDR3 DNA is TGTGCCAGCTTCAAGGGACAGGGGCGCCAAGAGACCCAGTACTTC.

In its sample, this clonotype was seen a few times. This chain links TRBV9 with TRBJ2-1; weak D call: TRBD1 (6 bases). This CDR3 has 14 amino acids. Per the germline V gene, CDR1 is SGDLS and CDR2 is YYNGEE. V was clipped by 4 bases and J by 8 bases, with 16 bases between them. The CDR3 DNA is TGTGCCAGCAGCATCTGGACAGAGGGGGATGAGCAGTTCTTC. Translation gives CASSIWTEGDEQFF.

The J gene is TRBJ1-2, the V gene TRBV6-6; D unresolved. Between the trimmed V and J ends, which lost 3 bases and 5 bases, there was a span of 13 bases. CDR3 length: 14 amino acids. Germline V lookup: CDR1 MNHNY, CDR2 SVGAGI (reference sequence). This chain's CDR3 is CASSYYPPDYGYTF. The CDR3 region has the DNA TGTGCCAGCAGTTATTATCCACCTGATTATGGCTACACCTTC.

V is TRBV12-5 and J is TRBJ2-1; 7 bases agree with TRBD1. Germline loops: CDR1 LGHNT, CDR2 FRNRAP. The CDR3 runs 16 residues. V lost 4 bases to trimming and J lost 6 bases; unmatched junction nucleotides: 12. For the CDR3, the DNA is TGTGCTAGTGGTTCAGGAAGACAGGGCGCCACCAATGAGCAGTTCTTC. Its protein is CASGSGRQGATNEQFF.

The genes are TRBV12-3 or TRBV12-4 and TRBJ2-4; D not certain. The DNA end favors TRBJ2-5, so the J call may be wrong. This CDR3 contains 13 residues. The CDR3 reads CASSGRSQETQYF. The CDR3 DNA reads TGTGCCAGCAGTGGTAGGTCTCAAGAGACCCAGTACTTC.

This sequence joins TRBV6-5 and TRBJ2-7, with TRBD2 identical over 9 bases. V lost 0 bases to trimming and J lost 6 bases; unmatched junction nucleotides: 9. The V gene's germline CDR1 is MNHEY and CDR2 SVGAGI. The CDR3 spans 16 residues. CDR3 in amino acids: CASSYSVLAGTLEQYF. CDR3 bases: TGTGCCAGCAGTTACTCGGTTCTAGCGGGGACCCTCGAGCAGTACTTC.

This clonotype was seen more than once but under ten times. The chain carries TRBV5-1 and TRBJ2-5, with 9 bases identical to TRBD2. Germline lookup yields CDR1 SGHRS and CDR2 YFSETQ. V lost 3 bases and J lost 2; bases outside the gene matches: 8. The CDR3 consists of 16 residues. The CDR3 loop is CASSWRASGEQETQYF. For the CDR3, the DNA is TGCGCCAGCAGCTGGCGGGCTAGCGGGGAACAAGAGACCCAGTACTTC.

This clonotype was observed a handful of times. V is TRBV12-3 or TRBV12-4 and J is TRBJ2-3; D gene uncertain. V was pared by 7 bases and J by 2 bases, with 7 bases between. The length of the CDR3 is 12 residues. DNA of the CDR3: TGTGCCAGCACCCGACACACAGATACGCAGTATTTT. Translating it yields CASTRHTDTQYF.

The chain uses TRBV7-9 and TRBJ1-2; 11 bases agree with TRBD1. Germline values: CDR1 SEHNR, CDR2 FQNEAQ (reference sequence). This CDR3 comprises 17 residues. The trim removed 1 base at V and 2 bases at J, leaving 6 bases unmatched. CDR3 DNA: TGTGCCAGCAGCTTAGGCGAGGACAGGGGGCTAAACTATGGCTACACCTTC. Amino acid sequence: CASSLGEDRGLNYGYTF. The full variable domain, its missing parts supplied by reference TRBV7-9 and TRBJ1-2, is DTGVSQNPRHKITKRGQNVTFRCDPISEHNRLYWYRQTLGQGPEFLTYFQNEAQLEKSRLLSDRFSAERPKGSFSTLEIQRTEQGDSAMYLCASSLGEDRGLNYGYTFGSGTRLTVV.

The DNA of the CDR3 is TGTGCCAGCAGATATCCTCCCGGGACAGGGGCTTACAATGAGCAGTTCTTC. This sequence encodes CASRYPPGTGAYNEQFF. This chain uses TRBV2 with TRBJ2-1, with 10 nucleotides matching TRBD1. From germline, CDR1 is SNHLY and CDR2 FYNNEI. V shed 6 bases and J 4 bases; nucleotides not matched to a gene: 12. The CDR3 covers 17 residues.

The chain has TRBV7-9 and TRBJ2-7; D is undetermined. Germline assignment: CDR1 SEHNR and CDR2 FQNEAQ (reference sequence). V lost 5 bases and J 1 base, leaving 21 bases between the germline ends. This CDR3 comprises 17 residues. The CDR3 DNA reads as TGTGCCAGCAGCCCCGTAGTCGGACCTGGTGGGTCCTACGAGCAGTACTTC. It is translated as CASSPVVGPGGSYEQYF.

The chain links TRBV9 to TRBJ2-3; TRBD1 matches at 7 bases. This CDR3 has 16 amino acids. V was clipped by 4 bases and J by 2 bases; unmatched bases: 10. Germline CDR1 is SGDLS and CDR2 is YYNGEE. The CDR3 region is CASSPKTGVNTDTQYF. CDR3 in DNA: TGTGCCAGCAGCCCCAAAACAGGGGTCAACACAGATACGCAGTATTTT.

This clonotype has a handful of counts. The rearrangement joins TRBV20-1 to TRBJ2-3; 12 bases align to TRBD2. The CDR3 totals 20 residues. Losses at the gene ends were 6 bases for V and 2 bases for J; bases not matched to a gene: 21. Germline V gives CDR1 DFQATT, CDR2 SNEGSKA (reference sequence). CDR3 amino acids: CSAPPSRLAGVKKITDTQYF. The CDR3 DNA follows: TGCAGTGCCCCCCCTTCGAGACTAGCGGGGGTGAAGAAGATCACAGATACGCAGTATTTT.

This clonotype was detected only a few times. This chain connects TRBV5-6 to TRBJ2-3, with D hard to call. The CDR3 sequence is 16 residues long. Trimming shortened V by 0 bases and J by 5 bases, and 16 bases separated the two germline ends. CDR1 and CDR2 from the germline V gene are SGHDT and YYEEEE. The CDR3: CASSLARRLNQDTQYF. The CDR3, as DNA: TGTGCCAGCAGCTTGGCCAGGCGGCTAAATCAAGATACGCAGTATTTT.